This TCR beta chain emerged from a study of blood T cell repertoires in COVID-19. Turning to the study itself: Both acute and convalescent COVID-19 samples were obtained from the United States, Italy and Spain.

Authors' methods: Amplifying reference gene primers gave estimates of nucleated cell counts. The method was immunoSEQ multiplex PCR; TCRdb's version includes in-frame clones alone and lacks a portion of them. V and J calls and clone size come straight from that table; D and trimming were deduced from the DNA. There are over 75,000 clones in the sample; roughly four fifths occur only once, and more than 9% lies in the top ten. This clone was observed a handful of times. The sample consisted of peripheral blood. The source of this sequence is a man aged 70 or older with acute or convalescent COVID-19.

The CDR3 DNA follows: TGTGCCAGTAGTCCCCGTGGAGCGGCAGATACGCAGTATTTT. This translates into CASSPRGAADTQYF. V and J are TRBV19 and TRBJ2-3, with D possibly matching TRBD2 (5 bases). Germline assignment: CDR1 LNHDA and CDR2 SQIVND (reference sequence). The length of the CDR3 is 14 residues. V was cut by 5 bases and J by 4 bases, with 13 bases left in between. Drawing the rest from reference TRBV19 and TRBJ2-3, the complete variable domain is DGGITQSPKYLFRKEGQNVTLSCEQNLNHDAMYWYRQDPGQGLRLIYYSQIVNDFQKGDIAEGYSVSREKKESFPLTVTSAQKNPTAFYLCASSPRGAADTQYFGPGTRLTVL.